Sequencing of this T cell receptor beta chain was carried out in a study of blood T cell repertoires in COVID-19. The CDR3 is 13 residues long. Germline V gene data show CDR1 as MGHDK and CDR2 as SYGVNS. V was cut by 6 bases and J by 2 bases, with 11 bases left in between. Measured with immunoSEQ multiplex PCR; TCRdb has only the in-frame clones, and not every one. The sample includes around 180,000 clones, around 72% of them seen just once. The TCR was taken from a woman aged 80 or over with acute or convalescent COVID-19. The chain employs TRBV25-1 and TRBJ2-7; TRBD2 is a possible D gene (6 bases). Sequenced: peripheral blood. CDR3 sequence reads: CASREGNTYEQYF. The CDR3 DNA reads TGTGCCAGCAGGGAGGGGAACACCTACGAGCAGTACTTC.